Here is one TCR beta chain with its context. In the PCR, 60 Vbeta and 13 Jbeta primers were used. Assay: immunoSEQ multiplex PCR; the TCRdb copy retains only in-frame clones and omits some. This table holds 90,000 to 95,000 clones, 78% found once. This record belongs to a study of cytomegalovirus exposure and HLA in healthy donors. CDR1 is MNHEY and CDR2 is SMNVEV in the germline V gene (reference sequence). V dropped 6 bases and J dropped 7; count of bases not matched to a gene: 8. This CDR3 comprises 14 residues. This clonotype originated in a male donor in good health and CMV-seropositive. Material: PBMCs. The chain links TRBV27 to TRBJ2-2; 7 bases align to TRBD1. This CDR3 is CASRHGQAGGELFF. The CDR3 nucleotides are TGTGCCAGCAGACACGGACAGGCCGGCGGGGAGCTGTTTTTT.